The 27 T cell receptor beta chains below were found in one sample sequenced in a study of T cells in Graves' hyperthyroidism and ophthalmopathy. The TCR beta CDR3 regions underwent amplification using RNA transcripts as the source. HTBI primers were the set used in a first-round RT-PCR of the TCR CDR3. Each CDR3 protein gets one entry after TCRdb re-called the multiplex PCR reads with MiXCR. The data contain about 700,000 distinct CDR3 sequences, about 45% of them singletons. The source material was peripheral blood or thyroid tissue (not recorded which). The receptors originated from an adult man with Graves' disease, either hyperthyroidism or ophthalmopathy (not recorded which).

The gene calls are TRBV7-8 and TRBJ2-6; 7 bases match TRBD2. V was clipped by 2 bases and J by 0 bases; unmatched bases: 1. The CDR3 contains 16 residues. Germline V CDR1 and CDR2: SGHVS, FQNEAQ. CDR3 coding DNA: TGTGCCAGCAGCTTATGGGGGGGCTCTGGGGCCAACGTCCTGACTTTC. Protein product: CASSLWGGSGANVLTF. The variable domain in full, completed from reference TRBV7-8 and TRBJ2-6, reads GAGVSQSPRYKVAKRGQDVALRCDPISGHVSLFWYQQALGQGPEFLTYFQNEAQLDKSGLPSDRFFAERPEGSVSTLKIQRTQQEDSAVYLCASSLWGGSGANVLTFGAGSRLTVL.

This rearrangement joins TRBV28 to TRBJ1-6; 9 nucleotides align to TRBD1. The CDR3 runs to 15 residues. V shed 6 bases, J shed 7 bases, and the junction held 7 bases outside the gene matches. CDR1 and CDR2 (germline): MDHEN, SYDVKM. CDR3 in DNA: TGTGCCAGCAGAAAACAGGGGGCCGGAAATTCACCCCTCCACTTT. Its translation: CASRKQGAGNSPLHF.

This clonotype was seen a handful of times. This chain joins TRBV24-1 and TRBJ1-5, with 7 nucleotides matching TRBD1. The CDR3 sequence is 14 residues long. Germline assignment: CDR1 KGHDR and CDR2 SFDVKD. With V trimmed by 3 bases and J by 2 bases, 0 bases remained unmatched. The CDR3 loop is CATSDGQGNQPQHF. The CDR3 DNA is TGTGCCACCAGTGATGGACAGGGCAATCAGCCCCAGCATTTT.

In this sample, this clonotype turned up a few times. In DNA, the CDR3 is TGCAGTGCTCCAAGGGATGACGGACCCACCGGGGAGCTGTTTTTT. Its protein is CSAPRDDGPTGELFF. The chain employs TRBV20-1 and TRBJ2-2; D unclear. The CDR3 length is 15 residues. V lost 5 bases and J 4 bases, leaving 17 bases between the germline ends. CDR1 DFQATT and CDR2 SNEGSKA come from the germline V gene (reference sequence).

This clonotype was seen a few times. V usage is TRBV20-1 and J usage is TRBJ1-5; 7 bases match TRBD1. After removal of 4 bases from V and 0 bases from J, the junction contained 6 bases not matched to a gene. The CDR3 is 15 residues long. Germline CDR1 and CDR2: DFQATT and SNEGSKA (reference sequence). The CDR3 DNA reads TGCAGTGCTAACCCGGGACAGCTTAGCAATCAGCCCCAGCATTTT. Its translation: CSANPGQLSNQPQHF.

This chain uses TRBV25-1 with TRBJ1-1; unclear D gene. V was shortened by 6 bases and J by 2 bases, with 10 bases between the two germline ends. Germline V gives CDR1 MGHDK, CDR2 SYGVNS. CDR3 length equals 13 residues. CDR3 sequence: CASRPRPNTEAFF. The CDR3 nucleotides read TGTGCCAGCAGGCCCCGCCCTAACACTGAAGCTTTCTTT.

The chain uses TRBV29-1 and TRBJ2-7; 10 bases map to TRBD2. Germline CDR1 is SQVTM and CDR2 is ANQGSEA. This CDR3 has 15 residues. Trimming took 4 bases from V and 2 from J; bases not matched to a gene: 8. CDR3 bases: TGCAGCGTTGGAGAGTGGCTAGCGGGGGCCTACGAGCAGTACTTC. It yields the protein CSVGEWLAGAYEQYF.

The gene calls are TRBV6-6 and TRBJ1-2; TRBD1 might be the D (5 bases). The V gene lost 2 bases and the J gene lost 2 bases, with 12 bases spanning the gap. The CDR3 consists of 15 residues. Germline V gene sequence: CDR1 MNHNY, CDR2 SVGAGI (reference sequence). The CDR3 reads CASSYVQGLNYGYTF. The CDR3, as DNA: TGTGCCAGCAGTTACGTCCAGGGCCTAAACTATGGCTACACCTTC.

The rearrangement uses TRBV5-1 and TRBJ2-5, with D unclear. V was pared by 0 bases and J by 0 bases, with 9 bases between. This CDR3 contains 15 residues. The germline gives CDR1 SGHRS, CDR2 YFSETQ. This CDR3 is CASSLELEYQETQYF. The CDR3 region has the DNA TGCGCCAGCAGCTTGGAACTCGAGTACCAAGAGACCCAGTACTTC.

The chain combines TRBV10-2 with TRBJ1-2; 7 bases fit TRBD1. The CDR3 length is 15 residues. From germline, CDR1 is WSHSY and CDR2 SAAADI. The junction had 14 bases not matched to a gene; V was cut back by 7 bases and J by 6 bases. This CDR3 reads CASNPYFDRVDGYTF. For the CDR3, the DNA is TGCGCCAGCAACCCCTACTTCGACAGGGTGGATGGCTACACCTTC.

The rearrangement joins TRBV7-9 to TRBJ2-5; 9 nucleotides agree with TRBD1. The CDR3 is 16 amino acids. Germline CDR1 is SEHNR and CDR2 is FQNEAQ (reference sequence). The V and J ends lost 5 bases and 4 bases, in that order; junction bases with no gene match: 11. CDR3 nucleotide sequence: TGTGCCAGCAGCGCCAGAGGGACAGGGTGGTCAGAGACCCAGTACTTC. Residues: CASSARGTGWSETQYF.

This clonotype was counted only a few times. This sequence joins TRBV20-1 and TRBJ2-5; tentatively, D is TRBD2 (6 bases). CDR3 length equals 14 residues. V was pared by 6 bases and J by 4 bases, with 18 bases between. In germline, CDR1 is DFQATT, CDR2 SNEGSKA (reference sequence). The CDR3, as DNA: TGCAGTGCCCAGCCCCGACTAGAAGTAGAGACCCAGTACTTC. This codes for CSAQPRLEVETQYF.

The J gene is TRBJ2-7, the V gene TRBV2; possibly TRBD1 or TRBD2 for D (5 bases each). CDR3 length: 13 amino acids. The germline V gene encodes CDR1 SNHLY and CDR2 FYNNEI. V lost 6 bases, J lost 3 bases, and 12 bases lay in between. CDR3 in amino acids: CASRGRGIYEQYF. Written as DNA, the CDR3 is TGTGCCAGCAGGGGACGCGGTATCTACGAGCAGTACTTC.

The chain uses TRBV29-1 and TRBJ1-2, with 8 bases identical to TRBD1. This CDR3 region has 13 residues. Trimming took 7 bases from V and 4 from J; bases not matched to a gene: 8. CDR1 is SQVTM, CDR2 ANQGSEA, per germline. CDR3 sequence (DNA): TGCAGCGCAGGACAGGGACAGAGCTATGGCTACACCTTC. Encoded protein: CSAGQGQSYGYTF.

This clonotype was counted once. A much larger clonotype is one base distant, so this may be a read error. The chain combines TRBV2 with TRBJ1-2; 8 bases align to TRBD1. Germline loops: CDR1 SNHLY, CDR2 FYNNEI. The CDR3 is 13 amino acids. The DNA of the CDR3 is TGTGCCAGCAGTTACCGGACAGGGACTGGCCACACCTTC. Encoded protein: CASSYRTGTGHTF. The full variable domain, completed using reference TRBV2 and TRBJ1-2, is EPEVTQTPSHQVTQMGQEVILRCVPISNHLYFYWYRQILGQKVEFLVSFYNNEISEKSEIFDDQFSVERPDGSNFTLKIRSTKLEDSAMYFCASSYRTGTGHTFGSGTRLTVV.

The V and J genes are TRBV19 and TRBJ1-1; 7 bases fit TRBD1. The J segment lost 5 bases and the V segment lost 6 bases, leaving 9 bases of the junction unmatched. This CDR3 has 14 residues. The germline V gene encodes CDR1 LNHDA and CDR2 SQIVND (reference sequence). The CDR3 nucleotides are TGTGCCAGTAGCCCAACAGGGGTGCGAACTGAAGCTTTCTTT. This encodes CASSPTGVRTEAFF. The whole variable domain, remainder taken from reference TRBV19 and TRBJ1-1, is DGGITQSPKYLFRKEGQNVTLSCEQNLNHDAMYWYRQDPGQGLRLIYYSQIVNDFQKGDIAEGYSVSREKKESFPLTVTSAQKNPTAFYLCASSPTGVRTEAFFGQGTRLTVV.

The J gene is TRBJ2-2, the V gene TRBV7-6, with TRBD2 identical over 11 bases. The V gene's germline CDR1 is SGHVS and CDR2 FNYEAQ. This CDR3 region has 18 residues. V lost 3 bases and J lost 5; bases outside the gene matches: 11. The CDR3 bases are TGTGCCAGCAGCTTGGCATTAGCGGGGGGGCCAAGGACCGGGGAGCTGTTTTTT. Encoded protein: CASSLALAGGPRTGELFF.

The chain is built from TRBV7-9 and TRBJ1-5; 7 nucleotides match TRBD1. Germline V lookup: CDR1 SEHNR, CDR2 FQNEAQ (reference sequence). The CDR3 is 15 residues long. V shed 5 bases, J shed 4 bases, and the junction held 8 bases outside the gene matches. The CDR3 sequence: CASSPDAQGNQPQHF. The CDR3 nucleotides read TGTGCCAGCAGCCCAGACGCACAGGGGAATCAGCCCCAGCATTTT. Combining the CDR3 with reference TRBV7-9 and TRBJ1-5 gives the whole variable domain DTGVSQNPRHKITKRGQNVTFRCDPISEHNRLYWYRQTLGQGPEFLTYFQNEAQLEKSRLLSDRFSAERPKGSFSTLEIQRTEQGDSAMYLCASSPDAQGNQPQHFGDGTRLSIL.

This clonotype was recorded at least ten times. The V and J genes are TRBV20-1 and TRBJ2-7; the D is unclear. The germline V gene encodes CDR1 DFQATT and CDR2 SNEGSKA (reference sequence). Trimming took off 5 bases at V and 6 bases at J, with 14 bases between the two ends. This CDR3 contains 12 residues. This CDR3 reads CSAPGQRSEQYF. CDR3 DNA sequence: TGCAGTGCTCCTGGCCAGCGTAGCGAGCAGTACTTC.

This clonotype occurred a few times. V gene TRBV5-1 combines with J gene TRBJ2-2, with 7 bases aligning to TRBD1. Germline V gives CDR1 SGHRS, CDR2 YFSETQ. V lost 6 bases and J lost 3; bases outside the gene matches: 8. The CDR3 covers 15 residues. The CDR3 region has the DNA TGCGCCAGCACTGAGAACAGGGGAGACACCGGGGAGCTGTTTTTT. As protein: CASTENRGDTGELFF.

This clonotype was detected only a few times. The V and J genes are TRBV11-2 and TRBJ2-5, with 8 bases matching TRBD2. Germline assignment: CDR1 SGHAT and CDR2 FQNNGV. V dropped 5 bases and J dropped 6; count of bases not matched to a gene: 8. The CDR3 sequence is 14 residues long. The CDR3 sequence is CASSPSGGGQTQYF. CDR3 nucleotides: TGTGCCAGCAGCCCGAGCGGGGGCGGACAGACCCAGTACTTC.

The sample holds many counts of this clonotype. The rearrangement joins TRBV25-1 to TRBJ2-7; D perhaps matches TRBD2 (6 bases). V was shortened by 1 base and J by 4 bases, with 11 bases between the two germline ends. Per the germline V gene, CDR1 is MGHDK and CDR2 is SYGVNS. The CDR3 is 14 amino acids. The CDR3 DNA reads TGTGCCAGCAGTGAATTGGGGGACTTTTACGAGCAGTACTTC. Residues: CASSELGDFYEQYF.

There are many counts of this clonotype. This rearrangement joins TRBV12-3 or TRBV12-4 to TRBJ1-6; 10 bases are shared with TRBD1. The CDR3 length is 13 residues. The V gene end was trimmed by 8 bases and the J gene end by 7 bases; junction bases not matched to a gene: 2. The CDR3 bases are TGTGCCAGCGGGGGACAGGGGAATTCACCCCTCCACTTT. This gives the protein CASGGQGNSPLHF.

The CDR3: CASSTPLDRVDTGELFF. The CDR3 nucleotides are TGTGCCAGTAGTACGCCCCTCGACAGGGTGGACACCGGGGAGCTGTTTTTT. The V call is TRBV19, the J call TRBJ2-2; 7 bases fit TRBD1. Germline CDR1 LNHDA, CDR2 SQIVND (reference sequence). There are 17 residues in the CDR3. The J segment lost 3 bases and the V segment lost 4 bases, leaving 11 bases of the junction unmatched.

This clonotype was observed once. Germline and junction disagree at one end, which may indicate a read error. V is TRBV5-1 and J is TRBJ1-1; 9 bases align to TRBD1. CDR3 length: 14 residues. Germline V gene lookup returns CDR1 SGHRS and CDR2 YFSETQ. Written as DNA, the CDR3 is TGCACCAGCTTGGGTCCGACAGGGGGCACTGAAGCTTTCTTT. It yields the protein CTSLGPTGGTEAFF.

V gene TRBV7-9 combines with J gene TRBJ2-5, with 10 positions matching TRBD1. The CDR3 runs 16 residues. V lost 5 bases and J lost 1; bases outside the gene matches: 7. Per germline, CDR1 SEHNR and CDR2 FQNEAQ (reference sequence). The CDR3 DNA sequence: TGTGCCAGCAGCGCGCGGACAGGGGGATTCCAAGAGACCCAGTACTTC. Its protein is CASSARTGGFQETQYF.

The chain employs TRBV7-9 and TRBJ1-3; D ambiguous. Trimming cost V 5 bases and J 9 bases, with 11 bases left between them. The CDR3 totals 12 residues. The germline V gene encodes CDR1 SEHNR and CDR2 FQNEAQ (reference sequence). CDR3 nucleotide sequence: TGTGCCAGCAGCGGGCGCGGTAGCACCATATATTTT. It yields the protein CASSGRGSTIYF.